These T cell receptor beta chains were read from a single sample in a study of blood T cell repertoires in COVID-19. Using immunoSEQ multiplex PCR, the repertoire was profiled, and TCRdb retains in-frame clones only, with some absent. The sample lists around 150,000 clones, over 75% occurring once. The sequencing sample was made of PBMCs or T cells enriched from blood (not recorded which). The receptors come from a woman between 50 and 59 years old who had recovered from COVID-19. The CDR3 runs from the conserved cysteine through the conserved F or W. A D gene is named only where the DNA matches it firmly. The listing skips clone size in some rows; elsewhere it reads once, few, many or a size class.

d_call	v_call	j_call	clone_size	cdr3_nt	cdr3_aa
-	TRBV28	TRBJ1-1	-	TGTGCCAGCACGGTGAACACTGAAGCTTTCTTT	CASTVNTEAFF
-	TRBV9	TRBJ2-1	-	TGTGCCAGCAGCCTAACCCCCTACAATGAGCAGTTCTTC	CASSLTPYNEQFF
-	TRBV5-6	TRBJ2-5	-	TGTGCCAGCAGCTTCTTTGGCGGGGGCCGGGGAGCCCAGTACTTC	CASSFFGGGRGAQYF
-	TRBV5-1	TRBJ1-4	-	TGCGCCAGCAGCTCGGGGTCCGCTAATGAAAAACTGTTTTTT	CASSSGSANEKLFF
-	TRBV30	TRBJ2-7	-	TGTGCCTGGATGGGAGAGAGGTCCTACGAGCAGTACTTC	CAWMGERSYEQYF
-	TRBV4-3	TRBJ1-3	-	TGCGCCAGCAGCCGAATCGTTACAGGGCTCTCTGGAAACACCATATATTTT	CASSRIVTGLSGNTIYF
-	TRBV9	TRBJ2-7	-	TGTGCCAGCAGCCCGCAGTCTCCCTACGAGCAGTACTTC	CASSPQSPYEQYF
-	TRBV9	TRBJ1-1	-	TGTGCCAGCAGCGTAGGCGCTGAAGCTTTCTTT	CASSVGAEAFF
-	TRBV7-3	TRBJ2-2	-	TGTGCCAGCAGCTTAATAGGGGGACTAACCGCGAACACCGGGGAGCTGTTTTTT	CASSLIGGLTANTGELFF
TRBD2	TRBV24-1	TRBJ2-1	once	TGTGCCACCAGTGCTACGAGGCTAGCGGGGTACAATGAGCAGTTCTTC	CATSATRLAGYNEQFF
TRBD2	TRBV10-3	TRBJ2-1	-	TGTGCCACGCAAGCGGGGGATTTGGATGAGCAGTTCTTC	CATQAGDLDEQFF
TRBD2	TRBV19	TRBJ2-7	-	TGTGCCAGTAGTCTAGGGGGACTAGCGGATTTCTACGAGCAGTACTTC	CASSLGGLADFYEQYF
TRBD1	TRBV4-1	TRBJ1-4	once	TGCGCCAGCAGCAGGGGGACAGCAACTAATGAAAAACTGTTTTTT	CASSRGTATNEKLFF
TRBD1	TRBV7-2	TRBJ1-2	-	TGTGCCAGCAGCTTGCCCCAGGGGGCCGGGGGCTACACCTTC	CASSLPQGAGGYTF
TRBD1	TRBV7-3	TRBJ1-1	-	TGTGCCAGCAGCCCCGAGACAGGGGTCCATGAAGCTTTCTTT	CASSPETGVHEAFF
-	TRBV18	TRBJ2-4	-	TGTGCCAGCTCACCCCGGGACGCCCAGGGGGGTCAGTACTTC	CASSPRDAQGGQYF
TRBD1	TRBV7-9	TRBJ2-7	-	TGTGCCAGCAGTAACAGGGGGAGCTCCTACGAGCAGTACTTC	CASSNRGSSYEQYF
-	TRBV18	TRBJ2-7	-	TGTGCCAGCTCACCACCATCGATGGGCGTTTCCTACGAGCAGTACTTC	CASSPPSMGVSYEQYF
-	TRBV6-5	TRBJ1-4	few	TGTGCCAGCAGTTGGACAGCAACTAATGAAAAACTGTTTTTT	CASSWTATNEKLFF
TRBD1	TRBV4-2	TRBJ2-7	-	TGTGCCAGCAGCCAAGAATCACGCCGGGACAGGAGTTACGAGCAGTACTTC	CASSQESRRDRSYEQYF
TRBD1	TRBV4-2	TRBJ2-1	few	TGTGCCAGCAGCCCCGACAGGGGGAATAATGAGCAGTTCTTC	CASSPDRGNNEQFF
-	TRBV6-5	TRBJ1-5	-	TGTGCCAGCAGTTACACCAGGGGCCTACCCCAGCATTTT	CASSYTRGLPQHF
-	TRBV7-9	TRBJ2-7	-	TGTGCCAGCAGCCCCCCAGGGGTGGGCTACGAGCAGTACTTC	CASSPPGVGYEQYF
-	TRBV3-1/TRBV3-2	TRBJ2-5	-	TGTGCCAGCAGCCAAGATTTAAGAGGGGAGACCCAGTACTTC	CASSQDLRGETQYF
-	TRBV4-1	TRBJ2-7	-	TGCGCCAGCAGCATTCTAGGACAGACAGGCGAGCAGTACTTC	CASSILGQTGEQYF
-	TRBV5-4	TRBJ1-1	-	TGTGCCAGCTCTGGGGCCTGGGGCACTGAAGCTTTCTTT	CASSGAWGTEAFF
TRBD1	TRBV3-1/TRBV3-2	TRBJ1-2	once	TGTGCCAGCAGCCAAGTAAGGGTAACAGGGGAGCGGCCCTATGGCTACACCTTC	CASSQVRVTGERPYGYTF
TRBD2	TRBV4-2	TRBJ2-2	-	TGTGCCAGCAGCCAAGATGCGGGGGTAGCGGGGGACACCGGGGAGCTGTTTTTT	CASSQDAGVAGDTGELFF
TRBD1	TRBV19	TRBJ1-2	-	TGTGCCAGTAGTATCGGGACAGGGGACGGCTACACCTTC	CASSIGTGDGYTF
-	TRBV6-5	TRBJ2-7	-	TGTGCCAGCAGTTACCACGAGCCTCACAGGGCGTACGAGCAGTACTTC	CASSYHEPHRAYEQYF
TRBD2	TRBV7-3	TRBJ2-3	-	TGTGCCAGCAGCCCGGGGACTAGCGGGGGAGATACGCAGTATTTT	CASSPGTSGGDTQYF
TRBD2	TRBV5-4	TRBJ2-1	-	TGTGCCAGCAGCTTGGGTGGGGGGACTAGCGGCTACAATGAGCAGTTCTTC	CASSLGGGTSGYNEQFF
-	TRBV7-8	TRBJ2-2	once	TGTGCCAGCAGCTTAGTCTGGAACACCGGGGAGCTGTTTTTT	CASSLVWNTGELFF
-	TRBV20-1	TRBJ2-3	-	TGCAGTGCTAGTAAGACGGGTAGCACAGATACGCAGTATTTT	CSASKTGSTDTQYF
TRBD2	TRBV7-6	TRBJ2-5	-	TGTGCCAGCAGCCCTAGGACTAGCGGGGCCATCCAAGAGACCCAGTACTTC	CASSPRTSGAIQETQYF
TRBD2	TRBV7-2	TRBJ2-7	-	TGTGCCAGCAGCTTAGTGGGACTAGCTTTCTACGAGCAGTACTTC	CASSLVGLAFYEQYF
-	TRBV7-2	TRBJ1-2	-	TGTGCCAGCAGCTTCGGAGACCTAGCTAACTATGGCTACACCTTC	CASSFGDLANYGYTF
-	TRBV25-1	TRBJ1-3	-	TGTGCCAGCATTTCCGGGCAACGGGAGACTGGAAACACCATATATTTT	CASISGQRETGNTIYF
TRBD2	TRBV6-2/TRBV6-3	TRBJ2-3	-	TGTGCCAGCAGTTACACCCCTGGACTAGCGGGGGGGGGAAGCACAGATACGCAGTATTTT	CASSYTPGLAGGGSTDTQYF
-	TRBV24-1	TRBJ2-5	-	TGTGCCACCAGTGAAGGGCAGGGGTTCCAAGAGACCCAGTACTTC	CATSEGQGFQETQYF
-	TRBV18	TRBJ1-4	-	TGTGCCAGCTCACCACCAGGAGTGGTCGCAACTAATGAAAAACTGTTTTTT	CASSPPGVVATNEKLFF
-	TRBV6-2/TRBV6-3	TRBJ2-7	-	TGTGCCAGCAGTTACTCCCGGGACACCTTATCCTACGAGCAGTACTTC	CASSYSRDTLSYEQYF
-	TRBV9	TRBJ2-2	-	TGTGCCAGCAGCGTACCCTCTTTGGGGGCAAACACCGGGGAGCTGTTTTTT	CASSVPSLGANTGELFF
-	TRBV5-4	TRBJ1-5	-	TGTGCCAGCAGCTTGGACGGTAGCAATCAGCCCCAGCATTTT	CASSLDGSNQPQHF
TRBD1	TRBV5-1	TRBJ1-2	-	TGCGCCAGCAGCTCGACAGGGAGCGGCTACACCTTC	CASSSTGSGYTF
TRBD2	TRBV11-1	TRBJ2-1	-	TGTGCCAGCAGCCCGAGTGGCCTAGCGGGGGACAATGAGCAGTTCTTC	CASSPSGLAGDNEQFF